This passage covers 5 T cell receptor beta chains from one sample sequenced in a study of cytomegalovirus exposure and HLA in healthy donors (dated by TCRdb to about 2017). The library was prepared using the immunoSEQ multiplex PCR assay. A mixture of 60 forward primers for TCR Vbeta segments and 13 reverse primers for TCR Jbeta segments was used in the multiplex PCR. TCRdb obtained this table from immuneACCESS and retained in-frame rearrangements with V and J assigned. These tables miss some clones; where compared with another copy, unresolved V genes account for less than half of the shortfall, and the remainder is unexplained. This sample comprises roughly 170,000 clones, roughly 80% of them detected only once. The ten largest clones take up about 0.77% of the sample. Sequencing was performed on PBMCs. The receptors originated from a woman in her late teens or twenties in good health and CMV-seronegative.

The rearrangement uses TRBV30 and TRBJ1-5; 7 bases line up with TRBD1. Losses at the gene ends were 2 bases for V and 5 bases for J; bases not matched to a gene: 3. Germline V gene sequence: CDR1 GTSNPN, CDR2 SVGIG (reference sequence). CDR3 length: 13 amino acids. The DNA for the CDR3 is TGTGCCTGGAGTTTAAGGGGGCATCAGCCCCAGCATTTT. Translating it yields CAWSLRGHQPQHF. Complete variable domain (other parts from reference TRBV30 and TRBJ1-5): SQTIHQWPATLVQPVGSPLSLECTVEGTSNPNLYWYRQAAGRGLQLLFYSVGIGQISSEVPQNLSASRPQDRQFILSSKKLLLSDSGFYLCAWSLRGHQPQHFGDGTRLSIL.

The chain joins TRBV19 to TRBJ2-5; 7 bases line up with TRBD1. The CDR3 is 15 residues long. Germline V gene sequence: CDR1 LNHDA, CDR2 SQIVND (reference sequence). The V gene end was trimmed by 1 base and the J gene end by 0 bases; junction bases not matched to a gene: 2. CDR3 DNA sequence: TGTGCCAGTAGTATAGGTGACAGGGACCAAGAGACCCAGTACTTC. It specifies CASSIGDRDQETQYF.

CDR3 DNA: TGCGCCAGCAGCTTGGCCCCCGCAGGGAGGGACTACGAGCAGTACTTC. This encodes CASSLAPAGRDYEQYF. This sequence joins TRBV5-1 and TRBJ2-7; TRBD2 matches 7 bases. The CDR3 runs to 16 residues. V dropped 0 bases and J dropped 3; count of bases not matched to a gene: 9. Looked up from germline, CDR1 is SGHRS and CDR2 is YFSETQ.

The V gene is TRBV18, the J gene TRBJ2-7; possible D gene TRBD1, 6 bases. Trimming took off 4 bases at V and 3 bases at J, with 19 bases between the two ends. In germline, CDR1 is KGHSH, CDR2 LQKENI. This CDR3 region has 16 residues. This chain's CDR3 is CASSRKQGSNLYEQYF. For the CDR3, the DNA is TGTGCCAGCTCACGGAAGCAGGGGTCGAACCTCTACGAGCAGTACTTC.

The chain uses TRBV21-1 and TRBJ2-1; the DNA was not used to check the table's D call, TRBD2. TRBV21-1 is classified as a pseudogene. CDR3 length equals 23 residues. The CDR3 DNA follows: TGTGCCAGCAGCAAAGCCCCTCCCCGGGGGGAATTGGCAATCATCGGGCCCCACAATGAGCAGTTCTTC. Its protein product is CASSKAPPRGELAIIGPHNEQFF.